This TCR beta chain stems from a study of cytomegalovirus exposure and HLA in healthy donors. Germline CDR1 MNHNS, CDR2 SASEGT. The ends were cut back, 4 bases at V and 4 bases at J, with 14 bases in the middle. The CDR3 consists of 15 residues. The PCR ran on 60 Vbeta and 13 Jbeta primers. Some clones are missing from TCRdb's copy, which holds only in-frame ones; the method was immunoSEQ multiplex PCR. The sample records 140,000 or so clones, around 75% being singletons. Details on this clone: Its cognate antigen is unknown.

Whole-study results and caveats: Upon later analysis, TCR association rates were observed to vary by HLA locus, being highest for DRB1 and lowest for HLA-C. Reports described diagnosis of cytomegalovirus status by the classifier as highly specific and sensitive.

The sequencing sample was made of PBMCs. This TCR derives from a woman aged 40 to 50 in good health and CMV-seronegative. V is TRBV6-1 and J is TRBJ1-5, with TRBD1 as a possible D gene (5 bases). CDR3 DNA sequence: TGTGCCAGCAGTGCTTCGACAGTTTCTAATCAGCCCCAGCATTTT. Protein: CASSASTVSNQPQHF.